The present TCR beta chain was sequenced within a study of a mutant IDH1 vaccine in newly diagnosed glioma. Study at large: Averaging around 42 years of age, treated patients were roughly 60% male and 37.5% female. Standard pretreatment was either radiotherapy, temozolomide, or, for most, radiochemotherapy with temozolomide. Points from the study as a whole: Among all patients, vaccine-induced immune responses occurred in about 93%.

The time point is: baseline, week 1 (first vaccination visit). Specified treatment: pre-vaccination baseline after standard-of-care therapy. Using immunoSEQ multiplex PCR, the repertoire was profiled, and TCRdb retains in-frame clones only, with some absent. The sample includes around 92,000 clones, 83% of them seen just once. This CDR3 comprises 15 residues. J lost 3 bases, V lost 7 bases, and 8 bases had no gene match. From germline, CDR1 is SNHLY and CDR2 FYNNEI. With respect to this clone: Its target is unknown.

The chain combines TRBV2 with TRBJ2-5, with TRBD1 matching 10 bases. The TCR originated in a woman aged 50 to 60 with glioma. The sequencing here drew on PBMCs, taken from a glioma patient treated with radiotherapy, temozolomide or both. The CDR3 region has the DNA TGTGCCAGCAAACTGGACAGGGGGTGGGAAGAGACCCAGTACTTC. It specifies CASKLDRGWEETQYF.